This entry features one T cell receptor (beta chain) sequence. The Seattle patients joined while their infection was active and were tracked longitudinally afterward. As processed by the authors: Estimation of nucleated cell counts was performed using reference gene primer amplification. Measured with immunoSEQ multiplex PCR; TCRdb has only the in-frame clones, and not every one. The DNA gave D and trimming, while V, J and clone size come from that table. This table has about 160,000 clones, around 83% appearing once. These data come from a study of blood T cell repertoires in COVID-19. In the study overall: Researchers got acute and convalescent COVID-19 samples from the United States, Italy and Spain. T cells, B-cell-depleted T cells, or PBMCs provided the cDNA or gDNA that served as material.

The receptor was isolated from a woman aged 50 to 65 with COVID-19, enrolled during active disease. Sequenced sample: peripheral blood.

CDR3 protein: CASSYSGKGARYEQYF. DNA for the CDR3: TGTGCCAGCAGTTACTCCGGGAAGGGGGCGCGTTACGAGCAGTACTTC. The chain carries TRBV6-5 and TRBJ2-7; the match to TRBD1 covers 7 bases. J lost 4 bases, V lost 0 bases, and 9 bases had no gene match. The CDR3 has 16 amino acids. Germline assignment: CDR1 MNHEY and CDR2 SVGAGI.